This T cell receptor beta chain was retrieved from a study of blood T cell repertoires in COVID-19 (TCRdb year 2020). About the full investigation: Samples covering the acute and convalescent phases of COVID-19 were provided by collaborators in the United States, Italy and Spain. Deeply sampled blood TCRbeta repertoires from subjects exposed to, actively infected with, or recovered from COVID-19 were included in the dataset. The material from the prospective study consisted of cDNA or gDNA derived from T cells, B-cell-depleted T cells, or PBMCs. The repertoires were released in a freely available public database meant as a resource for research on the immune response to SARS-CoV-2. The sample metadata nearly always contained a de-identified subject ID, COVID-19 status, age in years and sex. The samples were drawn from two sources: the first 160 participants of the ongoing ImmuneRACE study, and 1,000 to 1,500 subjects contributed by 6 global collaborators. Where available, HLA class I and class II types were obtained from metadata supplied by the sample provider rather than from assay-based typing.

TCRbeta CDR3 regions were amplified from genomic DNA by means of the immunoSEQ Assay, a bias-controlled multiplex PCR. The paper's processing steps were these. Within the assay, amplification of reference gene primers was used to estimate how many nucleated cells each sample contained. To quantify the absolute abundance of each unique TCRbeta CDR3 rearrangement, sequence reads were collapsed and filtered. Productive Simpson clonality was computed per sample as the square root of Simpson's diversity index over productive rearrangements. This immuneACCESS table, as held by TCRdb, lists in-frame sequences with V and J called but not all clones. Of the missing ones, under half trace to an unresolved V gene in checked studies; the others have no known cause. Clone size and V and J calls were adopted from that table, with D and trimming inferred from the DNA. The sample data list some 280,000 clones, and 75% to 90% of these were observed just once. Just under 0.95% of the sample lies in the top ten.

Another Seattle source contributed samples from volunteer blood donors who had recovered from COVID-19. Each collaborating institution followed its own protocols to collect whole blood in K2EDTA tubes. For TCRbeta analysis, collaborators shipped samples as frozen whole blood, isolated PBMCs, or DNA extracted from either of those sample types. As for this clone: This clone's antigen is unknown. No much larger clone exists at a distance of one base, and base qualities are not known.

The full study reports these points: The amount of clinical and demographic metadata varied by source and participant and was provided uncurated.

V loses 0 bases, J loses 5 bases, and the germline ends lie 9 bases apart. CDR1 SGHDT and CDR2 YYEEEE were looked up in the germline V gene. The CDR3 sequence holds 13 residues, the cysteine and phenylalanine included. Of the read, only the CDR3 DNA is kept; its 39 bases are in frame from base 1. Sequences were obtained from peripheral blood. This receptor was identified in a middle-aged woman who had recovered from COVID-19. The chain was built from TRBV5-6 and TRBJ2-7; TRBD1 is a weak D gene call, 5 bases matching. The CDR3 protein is CASSLAGRDEQYF. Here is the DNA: TGTGCCAGCAGCTTGGCCGGCAGGGACGAGCAGTACTTC.